This TCR beta chain was sequenced for a study of a mutant IDH1 vaccine in newly diagnosed glioma. Using immunoSEQ multiplex PCR, the repertoire was profiled, and TCRdb retains in-frame clones only, with some absent. Of roughly 28,000 clones in the sample, approximately 79% are singletons; the top ten hold less than 9.5%. With respect to this clone: Its antigen is undetermined.

The CDR3 length is 13 residues. J was trimmed by 4 bases and V by 8 bases; bases with no gene match: 8. Germline assignment: CDR1 SGHAT and CDR2 FQNNGV. Described time point: week 5, during vaccination. One vaccine dose held 300 ug of mutant IDH1 20-mer peptide and came with topical imiquimod. The sequence derives from a man aged 35-49 years with glioma. Some clones in this sample may be carry-over from other donors' samples. The gene calls are TRBV11-2 and TRBJ2-7; 7 bases are shared with TRBD1. Specimen: PBMCs, collected from a glioma patient whose treatment included an IDH1 peptide vaccine. The CDR3 protein is CASHRDSSYEQYF. CDR3 in DNA: TGTGCCAGCCATCGGGACAGCAGTTACGAGCAGTACTTC.